The 8 T cell receptor beta chains below were found in one sample sequenced in a study of blood T cell repertoires in COVID-19. Produced via immunoSEQ multiplex PCR; TCRdb's table is partial and in-frame only. The sample includes about 180,000 clones, around 89% of them seen just once. Sequencing used peripheral blood. These receptors all stem from a man aged 18 to 35 who had recovered from COVID-19.

The gene calls are TRBV7-9 and TRBJ1-2; TRBD1 might be the D (6 bases). Between the trimmed V and J ends, which lost 5 bases and 4 bases, there was a span of 11 bases. CDR3 length equals 13 residues. The germline V gene has CDR1 SEHNR and CDR2 FQNEAQ (reference sequence). The DNA for the CDR3 is TGTGCCAGCAGCCGAACAGGGACCTATGGCTACACCTTC. This gives the protein CASSRTGTYGYTF.

The CDR3 reads CAWSQGLAGGGEQYF. The CDR3 DNA reads TGTGCCTGGAGTCAAGGTCTAGCGGGAGGCGGGGAGCAGTACTTC. V is TRBV30 and J is TRBJ2-7; TRBD2 agrees at 11 bases. Germline values: CDR1 GTSNPN, CDR2 SVGIG (reference sequence). The length of the CDR3 is 15 residues. V was pared by 2 bases and J by 7 bases, with 10 bases of the junction left unmatched.

The chain carries TRBV6-5 and TRBJ1-1, with TRBD1 identical over 7 bases. CDR3 length: 16 amino acids. V lost 0 bases and J lost 1; bases outside the gene matches: 5. Germline CDR1 reads MNHEY; CDR2 reads SVGAGI. The CDR3 DNA follows: TGTGCCAGCAGTTACTCGTCAAACAGGGGGAACACTGAAGCTTTCTTT. Translation: CASSYSSNRGNTEAFF.

The table lists this clone with a few counts. The genes are TRBV27 and TRBJ1-5; D call uncertain. Trimming cost V 7 bases and J 4 bases, with 5 bases left between them. CDR1 and CDR2 (germline): MNHEY, SMNVEV (reference sequence). CDR3 length: 11 residues. The CDR3: CASISNQPQHF. The CDR3 coding sequence is TGTGCCAGCATTTCTAATCAGCCCCAGCATTTT.

The CDR3 DNA reads TGCGCCAGCAGTCAATCGTTCGGGACATTAGGGCGTGGACTAGCGGGAGTTAGTAGGAAGACCCAGTACTTC. This codes for CASSQSFGTLGRGLAGVSRKTQYF. The chain joins TRBV23-1 to TRBJ2-5, with 13 positions matching TRBD2. TRBV23-1 is an ORF; its function is uncertain. The CDR3 runs 24 residues. The V gene end was trimmed by 0 bases and the J gene end by 6 bases; junction bases not matched to a gene: 28.

The rearrangement links TRBV2 to TRBJ2-7, with a possible D match to TRBD1 (6 bases). The CDR3 has 14 residues. The ends were cut back, 7 bases at V and 0 bases at J, with 13 bases in the middle. Germline V gives CDR1 SNHLY, CDR2 FYNNEI. The CDR3 sequence: CASNTGSSSYEQYF. CDR3 DNA: TGTGCCAGCAACACAGGGTCCAGCTCCTACGAGCAGTACTTC.

The chain is built from TRBV7-6 and TRBJ1-4; D possibly corresponds to TRBD1 (5 bases). V was clipped by 6 bases and J by 5 bases, with 25 bases between them. The CDR3 runs 18 residues. Per germline, CDR1 SGHVS and CDR2 FNYEAQ. DNA for the CDR3: TGTGCCAGCAGTTACGACAGCCCGGACACACTCCGAAATGAAAAACTGTTTTTT. It translates to CASSYDSPDTLRNEKLFF.

The chain has TRBV6-5 and TRBJ1-2, with D tentatively TRBD1 (6 bases). Germline CDR1 MNHEY, CDR2 SVGAGI. V lost 6 bases and J lost 3, with 11 bases in between. This CDR3 has 13 residues. The chain's CDR3 is CASSDGQHYGYTF. CDR3 bases: TGTGCCAGCAGCGACGGACAGCACTATGGCTACACCTTC.